This T cell receptor (beta chain) was sequenced in a study of post-analysis software for immune sequencing data. Overall study results and limits: Controls showed lower frequencies than patients for roughly five TRBV segments, and TRBV5-6, TRBV5-1 and TRBV20-1 were among these.

TCR beta cDNA libraries had unique molecular identifiers. In TCRdb, the PCR reads were re-called with MiXCR into one record per CDR3 protein. The table has around 500,000 distinct CDR3 sequences, under 40% seen once. Concerning this clonotype itself: The antigen remains unidentified.

Germline CDR1 is SGHKS and CDR2 is YYEKEE (reference sequence). V lost 1 base to trimming and J lost 6 bases, with 13 bases between them. This CDR3 has 14 residues. This chain joins TRBV5-5 and TRBJ1-2; no definite D call. This clonotype originated in a girl aged 2-17 years with multiple sclerosis. Sequencing was carried out using blood. CDR3 amino acids: CASSLMRTKDGYTF. CDR3 bases: TGTGCCAGCAGCTTGATGAGGACTAAGGATGGCTACACCTTC.